Listed below are T cell receptor beta chains from one sample, sequenced in a study of T cell responses to AZD1222 COVID-19 vaccine. Using immunoSEQ multiplex PCR, the repertoire was profiled, and TCRdb retains in-frame clones only, with some absent. This sample carries 95,000 to 100,000 clones, over 75% of them seen once, and the ten largest clones take 10%. The sample in question was peripheral blood, obtained 28 days after the second AZD1222 dose. These receptors all stem from an adult who received the AZD1222 COVID-19 vaccine. CDR3s include the opening cysteine and the closing phenylalanine or tryptophan. D genes are given only for firm matches. Where a row states a size, it is once, few, many or the class of an expanded clone; other rows omit it.

j_call clone_size d_call v_call cdr3_aa cdr3_nt
TRBJ1-1 - - TRBV7-9 CASSLLGGVKAEAFF TGTGCCAGCAGCTTATTAGGAGGGGTGAAAGCTGAAGCTTTCTTT
TRBJ2-1 few - TRBV7-9 CASSLDSVLYNEQFF TGTGCCAGCAGCTTGGACAGTGTCCTATACAATGAGCAGTTCTTC
TRBJ2-1 - TRBD2 TRBV19 CASKGAGGQTYNEQFF TGTGCCAGTAAGGGAGCGGGGGGTCAGACCTACAATGAGCAGTTCTTC
TRBJ1-5 - - TRBV19 CASSMMVGAGGSQPQHF TGTGCCAGTAGTATGATGGTTGGGGCGGGGGGCAGCCAGCCCCAGCATTTT
TRBJ2-5 - TRBD2 TRBV7-9 CASSPVTSGSLYF TGTGCCAGCAGCCCCGTCACTAGCGGGAGTCTGTACTTC
TRBJ1-2 - - TRBV5-5 CASSFESNSYGYTF TGTGCCAGCAGCTTCGAAAGTAATAGCTATGGCTACACCTTC
TRBJ2-1 - TRBD2 TRBV7-9 CASSLMGLVPSDEQFF TGTGCCAGCAGCTTAATGGGACTAGTTCCCTCAGATGAGCAGTTCTTC
TRBJ2-7 once TRBD2 TRBV11-2 CASSGTRAGYEQYF TGTGCCAGCAGCGGGACTAGAGCTGGGTACGAGCAGTACTTC
TRBJ2-5 - TRBD2 TRBV2 CATKRGIMETQYF TGTGCCACAAAGCGGGGGATTATGGAGACCCAGTACTTC
TRBJ2-7 - - TRBV7-9 CASSFIGEQYF TGTGCCAGCAGCTTTATCGGCGAGCAGTACTTC
TRBJ2-5 - - TRBV5-1 CASSRGSGETQYF TGCGCCAGCAGTCGAGGTTCCGGAGAGACCCAGTACTTC
TRBJ2-5 - - TRBV15 CATSSAQGTQYF TGTGCCACCAGCAGCGCCCAGGGGACCCAGTACTTC
TRBJ2-1 few - TRBV6-5 CASRGPTDEQFF TGTGCCAGCAGGGGCCCAACGGATGAGCAGTTCTTC
TRBJ1-1 - - TRBV3-1/TRBV3-2 CASSQVGGGTEAFF TGTGCCAGCAGCCAAGTAGGGGGGGGCACTGAAGCTTTCTTT
TRBJ2-1 - - TRBV5-1 CASSPRDSGDEQFF TGCGCCAGCAGCCCCCGGGACTCTGGCGATGAGCAGTTCTTC
TRBJ1-5 - - TRBV6-1 CASSEVSNQPQHF TGTGCCAGCAGTGAAGTAAGCAATCAGCCCCAGCATTTT